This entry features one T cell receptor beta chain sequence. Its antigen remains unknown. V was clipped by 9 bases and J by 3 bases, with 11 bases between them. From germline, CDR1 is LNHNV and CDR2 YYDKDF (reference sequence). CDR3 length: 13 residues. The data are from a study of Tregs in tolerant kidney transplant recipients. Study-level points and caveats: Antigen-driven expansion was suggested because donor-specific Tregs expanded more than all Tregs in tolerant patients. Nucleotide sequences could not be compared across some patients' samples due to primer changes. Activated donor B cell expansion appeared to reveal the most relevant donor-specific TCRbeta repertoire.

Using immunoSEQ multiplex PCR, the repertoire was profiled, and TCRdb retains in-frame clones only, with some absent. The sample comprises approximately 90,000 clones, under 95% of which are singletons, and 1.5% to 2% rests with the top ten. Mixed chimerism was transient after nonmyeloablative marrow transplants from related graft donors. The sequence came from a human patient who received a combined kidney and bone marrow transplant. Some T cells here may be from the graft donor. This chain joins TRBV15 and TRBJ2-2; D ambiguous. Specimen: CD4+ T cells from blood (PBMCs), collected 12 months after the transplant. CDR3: CATSKRHTGELFF. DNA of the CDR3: TGTGCCACTTCAAAGAGGCACACCGGGGAGCTGTTTTTT. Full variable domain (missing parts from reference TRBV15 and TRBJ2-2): DAMVIQNPRYQVTQFGKPVTLSCSQTLNHNVMYWYQQKSSQAPKLLFHYYDKDFNNEADTPDNFQSRRPNTSFCFLDIRSPGLGDTAMYLCATSKRHTGELFFGEGSRLTVL.